Listed here are 8 T cell receptor beta chains from one sample, sequenced in a study of OX40 agonist ivuxolimab in advanced cancers. The method was immunoSEQ multiplex PCR; TCRdb's version includes in-frame clones alone and lacks a portion of them. The sample includes tens of thousands of clones, just over 85% of them seen just once. The sequenced sample was CD4+ or CD8+ T cells sorted from blood, obtained in a trial of the OX40 agonist ivuxolimab. These TCRs come from an adult with an advanced solid tumor such as melanoma, head and neck, liver or kidney cancer.

The chain combines TRBV5-6 with TRBJ1-5; TRBD1 might be the D (5 bases). This CDR3 region has 13 residues. Germline V lookup: CDR1 SGHDT, CDR2 YYEEEE. Trimming removed 1 base at V and 14 bases at J, with 16 bases between. CDR3 coding DNA: TGTGCCAGCAGCTTGAGCCCGAATATCAGGGAGCATTTT. It encodes CASSLSPNIREHF.

CDR3 residues: CASSTGTAGYEQYF. The CDR3 DNA follows: TGTGCCAGCAGCACCGGGACGGCCGGCTACGAGCAGTACTTC. This chain connects TRBV9 to TRBJ2-7; D possibly matches TRBD1 or TRBD2 (5 bases each). The CDR3 spans 14 residues. Germline V gives CDR1 SGDLS, CDR2 YYNGEE. Trimming pared 4 bases from V and 3 bases from J, leaving 14 bases between.

The chain is built from TRBV5-1 and TRBJ1-4, with D maybe TRBD1 (6 bases). Germline values: CDR1 SGHRS, CDR2 YFSETQ. This CDR3 spans 15 amino acids. V was pared by 3 bases and J by 0 bases, with 9 bases between. DNA of the CDR3: TGCGCCAGCAGCTCACAGGGAACAACTAATGAAAAACTGTTTTTT. It codes for CASSSQGTTNEKLFF.

The V and J genes are TRBV7-2 and TRBJ1-4, with 7 bases identical to TRBD1. Germline V gives CDR1 SGHTA, CDR2 FQGNSA. The V and J ends lost 4 bases and 1 base, in that order; junction bases with no gene match: 9. This CDR3 comprises 17 residues. DNA for the CDR3: TGTGCCAGCAGCTCAGGCGCTGGACAGGAAACTAATGAAAAACTGTTTTTT. Encoded protein: CASSSGAGQETNEKLFF. Variable domain in full (rest from reference TRBV7-2 and TRBJ1-4): GAGVSQSPSNKVTEKGKDVELRCDPISGHTALYWYRQSLGQGLEFLIYFQGNSAPDKSGLPSDRFSAERTGGSVSTLTIQRTQQEDSAVYLCASSSGAGQETNEKLFFGSGTQLSVL.

The chain joins TRBV5-1 to TRBJ2-2; 7 nucleotides agree with TRBD1. V lost 7 bases, J lost 4 bases, and 7 bases stayed unmatched. The germline CDR1 and CDR2 sequences are SGHRS and YFSETQ. The CDR3 is 14 amino acids. The CDR3 DNA is TGCGCCAGCGATCGGGACAGTATCACCGGGGAGCTGTTTTTT. Amino acid sequence: CASDRDSITGELFF.

The chain combines TRBV5-8 with TRBJ2-5; possible D gene TRBD2, 6 bases. The V gene's germline CDR1 is SGHTS and CDR2 YDEGEE. With 0 bases removed from V and 6 bases from J, the gap between germline ends came to 12 bases. This CDR3 has 14 residues. Here the CDR3 reads CASSLEAGRKTQYF. As DNA, the CDR3 is TGTGCCAGCAGCTTGGAGGCAGGGAGGAAGACCCAGTACTTC.

V is TRBV29-1 and J is TRBJ2-3; D remains ambiguous. The CDR3 runs 14 residues. Germline CDR1 and CDR2: SQVTM and ANQGSEA. V was shortened by 4 bases and J by 3 bases, with 14 bases between the two germline ends. The CDR3 DNA reads TGCAGCGTTGTGGCGGCCGGCGCGACAGATACGCAGTATTTT. It yields the protein CSVVAAGATDTQYF.

The rearrangement links TRBV10-3 to TRBJ2-2; 15 nucleotides line up with TRBD2. The V and J ends lost 4 bases and 5 bases, in that order; junction bases with no gene match: 8. The CDR3 is 18 residues long. Per germline, CDR1 ENHRY and CDR2 SYGVKD. DNA of the CDR3: TGTGCCATCAGTGGCCGGGGACTAGCGGGAGGAGGGACCGGGGAGCTGTTTTTT. This encodes CAISGRGLAGGGTGELFF.